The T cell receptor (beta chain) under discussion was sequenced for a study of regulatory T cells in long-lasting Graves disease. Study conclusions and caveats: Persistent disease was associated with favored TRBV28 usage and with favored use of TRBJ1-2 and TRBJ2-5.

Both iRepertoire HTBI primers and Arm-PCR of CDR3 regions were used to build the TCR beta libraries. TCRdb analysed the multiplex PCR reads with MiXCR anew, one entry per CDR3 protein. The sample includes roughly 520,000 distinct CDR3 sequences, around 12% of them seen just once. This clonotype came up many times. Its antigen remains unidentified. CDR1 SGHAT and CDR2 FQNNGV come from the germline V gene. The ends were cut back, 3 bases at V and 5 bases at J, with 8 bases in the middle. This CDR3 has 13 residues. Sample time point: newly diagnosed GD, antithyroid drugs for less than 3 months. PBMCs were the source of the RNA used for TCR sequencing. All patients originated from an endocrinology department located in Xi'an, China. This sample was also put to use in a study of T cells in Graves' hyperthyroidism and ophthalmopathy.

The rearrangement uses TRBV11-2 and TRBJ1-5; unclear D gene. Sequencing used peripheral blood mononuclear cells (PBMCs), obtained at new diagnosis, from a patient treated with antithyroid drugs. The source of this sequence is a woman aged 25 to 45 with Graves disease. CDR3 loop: CASSFKADQPQHF. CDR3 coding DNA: TGTGCCAGCAGCTTTAAAGCGGATCAGCCCCAGCATTTT. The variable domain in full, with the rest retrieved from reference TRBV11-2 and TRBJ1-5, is EAGVAQSPRYKIIEKRQSVAFWCNPISGHATLYWYQQILGQGPKLLIQFQNNGVVDDSQLPKDRFSAERLKGVDSTLKIQPAKLEDSAVYLCASSFKADQPQHFGDGTRLSIL.